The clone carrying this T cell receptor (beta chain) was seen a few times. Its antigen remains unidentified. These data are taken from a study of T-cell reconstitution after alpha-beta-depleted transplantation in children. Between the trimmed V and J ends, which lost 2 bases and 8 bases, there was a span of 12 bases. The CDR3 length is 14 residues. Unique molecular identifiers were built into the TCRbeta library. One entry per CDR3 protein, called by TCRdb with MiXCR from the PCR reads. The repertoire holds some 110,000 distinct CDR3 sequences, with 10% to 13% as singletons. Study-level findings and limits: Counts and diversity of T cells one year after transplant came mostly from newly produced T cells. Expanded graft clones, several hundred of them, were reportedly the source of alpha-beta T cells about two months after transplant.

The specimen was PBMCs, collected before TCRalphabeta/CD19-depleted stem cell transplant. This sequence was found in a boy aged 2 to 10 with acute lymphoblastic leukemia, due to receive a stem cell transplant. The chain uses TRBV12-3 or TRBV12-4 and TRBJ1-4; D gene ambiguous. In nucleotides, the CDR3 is TGTGCCAGCAGTTTATCGGCAGGTTGGGAAAAACTGTTTTTT. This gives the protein CASSLSAGWEKLFF.